This T cell receptor (beta chain) is drawn from a study of glioma-infiltrating T cells after dendritic cell vaccination. The wider study: Dendritic cell vaccination trial patients had either newly diagnosed or recurrent glioblastoma.

The V gene end was trimmed by 3 bases and the J gene end by 6 bases; junction bases not matched to a gene: 9. The CDR3 has 15 amino acids. CDR1 SGHTS and CDR2 YDEGEE come from the germline V gene. Repertoires were generated with immunoSEQ multiplex PCR, while TCRdb's copy carries only in-frame clones and drops some. The sample comprises roughly 87,000 clones, roughly 87% of which are singletons, and less than 7.5% rests with the top ten. Time point: after dendritic cell vaccination, including at tumor progression/relapse. This specimen was blood, taken after dendritic cell vaccination. This clonotype originated in a human donor with glioblastoma. This chain uses TRBV5-8 with TRBJ1-1; 9 bases match TRBD1. The CDR3 region is CASSYHRGPRPEAFF. Written as DNA, the CDR3 is TGTGCCAGCAGCTACCACAGGGGGCCGAGGCCTGAAGCTTTCTTT.